This T cell receptor (beta chain) came from a study of persistence of HIV-infected CD4 T cells. Whole-study results and caveats: TCRbeta richness was lower in CMV- and Gag-responding cells than in anti-CD3/anti-CD28-responding cells.

The CDR3 is 15 residues long. The J segment lost 7 bases and the V segment lost 5 bases, leaving 6 bases of the junction unmatched. The germline V gene encodes CDR1 SGHTA and CDR2 FQGTGA. This clone was found once. Its antigen is not known. Sequencing used immunoSEQ version 4 in survey mode. This table comes from immunoSEQ multiplex PCR, and its TCRdb copy is limited to in-frame clones, with some not included. The profile covers about 36,000 clones, with around 85% appearing a single time and roughly 5.6% taken by the ten largest. The stimulus was an HIV-1 Gag 15-mer peptide pool, approximately 0.93 ug/peptide/mL. Sorted nonresponding memory CD4+ T cells were CD40L-negative, CD69-negative, CD45RO-high. CD4+ T cell counts exceeded 400 cells/uL; CMV serology was positive. For approximately 20 hours, CD8-depleted PBMCs received anti-CD28/CD49d costimulation, a CD40-blocking antibody and enfuvirtide.

The rearrangement uses TRBV7-3 and TRBJ1-6; 9 bases line up with TRBD1. Here the sequenced sample was cultured CD4+ T cells from PBMCs, taken from a patient who received antiretroviral therapy. This clonotype was obtained from an adult with HIV. The donor label of this sample is uncertain. CDR3 bases: TGTGCCAGCAGCCCTGGGGACAGGGTGAATTCACCCCTCCACTTT. Residues: CASSPGDRVNSPLHF.